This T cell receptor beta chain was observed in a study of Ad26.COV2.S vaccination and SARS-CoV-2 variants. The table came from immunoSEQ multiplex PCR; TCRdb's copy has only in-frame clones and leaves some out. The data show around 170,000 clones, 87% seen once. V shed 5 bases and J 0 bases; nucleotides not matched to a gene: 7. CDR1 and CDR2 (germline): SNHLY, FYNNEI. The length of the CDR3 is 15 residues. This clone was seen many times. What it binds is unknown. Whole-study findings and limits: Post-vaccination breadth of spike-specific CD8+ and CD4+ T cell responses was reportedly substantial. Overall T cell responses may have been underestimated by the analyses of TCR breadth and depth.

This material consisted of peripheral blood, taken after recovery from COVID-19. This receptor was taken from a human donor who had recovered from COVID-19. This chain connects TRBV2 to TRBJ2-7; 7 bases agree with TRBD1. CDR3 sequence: CASSPRQGASYEQYF. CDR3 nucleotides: TGTGCCAGCAGTCCGAGACAGGGAGCCTCCTACGAGCAGTACTTC.